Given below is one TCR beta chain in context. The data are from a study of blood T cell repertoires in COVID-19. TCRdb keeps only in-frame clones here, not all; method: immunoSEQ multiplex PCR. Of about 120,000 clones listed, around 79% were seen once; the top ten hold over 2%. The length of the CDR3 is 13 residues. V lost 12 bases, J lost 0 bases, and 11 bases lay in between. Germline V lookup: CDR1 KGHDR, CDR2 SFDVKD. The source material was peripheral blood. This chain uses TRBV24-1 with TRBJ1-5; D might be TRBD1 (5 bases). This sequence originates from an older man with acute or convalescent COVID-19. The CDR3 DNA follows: TGTGCCCACGGACAACTTAGCAATCAGCCCCAGCATTTT. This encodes CAHGQLSNQPQHF.